This is a list of T cell receptor beta chains from one sample in a study of shared clonotypes between healthy human individuals. Profiling relied on immunoSEQ multiplex PCR, and the TCRdb table lists in-frame clones only, not all of them. The sample carries approximately 1,500,000 clones, over 95% recorded once. The specimen sequenced was naive CD4+ T cells sorted from blood. The receptors were sampled from a man aged 30 to 45 in good health. Both conserved end residues are part of each CDR3. The D gene is left open where the match is weak. Clone sizes are given selectively: once, few, many, or a class where the clone is expanded.

J,D,V,size,CDR3,DNA
TRBJ2-6,.,TRBV28,.,CASSLPGANVLTF,TGTGCCAGCAGTTTGCCTGGGGCCAACGTCCTGACTTTC
TRBJ2-1,TRBD2,TRBV7-9,.,CASSFSRTSGTYNEQFF,TGTGCCAGCAGCTTTTCCCGGACTAGCGGGACCTACAATGAGCAGTTCTTC
TRBJ2-7,TRBD2,TRBV5-4,.,CASATSGTHEQYF,TGTGCCAGCGCGACTAGCGGGACTCACGAGCAGTACTTC
TRBJ2-2,TRBD2,TRBV9,.,CASSVGASGYTGELFF,TGTGCCAGCAGCGTAGGGGCTAGCGGATACACCGGGGAGCTGTTTTTT
TRBJ1-3,.,TRBV29-1,.,CSVWDGRSGNTIYF,TGCAGCGTATGGGACGGAAGATCTGGAAACACCATATATTTT
TRBJ2-3,TRBD2,TRBV19,.,CASRGLAGGLSDTQYF,TGTGCCAGTAGAGGACTAGCGGGAGGGTTATCAGATACGCAGTATTTT
TRBJ2-5,.,TRBV7-6,.,CASSLVAARDQETQYF,TGTGCCAGCAGCTTAGTAGCCGCCCGGGACCAAGAGACCCAGTACTTC
TRBJ2-3,.,TRBV19,.,CASSIRRGEGTDTQYF,TGTGCCAGTAGTATCCGGCGGGGCGAGGGCACAGATACGCAGTATTTT
TRBJ2-7,.,TRBV2,.,CASIRQVYEQYF,TGTGCCAGCATAAGGCAGGTTTACGAGCAGTACTTC
TRBJ1-2,TRBD1,TRBV2,.,CASSDPPTGDYDYGYTF,TGTGCCAGCAGTGATCCCCCCACAGGGGATTATGACTATGGCTACACCTTC
TRBJ1-2,TRBD1,TRBV29-1,once,CSGGTDDYGYTF,TGCAGCGGGGGGACAGATGACTATGGCTACACCTTC
TRBJ1-2,.,TRBV28,.,CASSFRGTNYGYTF,TGTGCCAGCAGTTTCCGGGGTACTAACTATGGCTACACCTTC
TRBJ1-2,.,TRBV29-1,.,CSVVTWATSGYTF,TGCAGCGTTGTGACATGGGCCACCAGTGGCTACACCTTC
TRBJ1-1,.,TRBV9,.,CASSVETMNTEAFF,TGTGCCAGCAGCGTAGAAACGATGAACACTGAAGCTTTCTTT
TRBJ2-1,.,TRBV11-3,once,CASSLDRGYNEQFF,TGTGCCAGCAGCTTAGACAGGGGTTACAATGAGCAGTTCTTC
TRBJ2-7,.,TRBV7-9,.,CASSGLPKIYEQYF,TGTGCCAGCAGCGGACTACCGAAAATCTACGAGCAGTACTTC
TRBJ2-5,.,TRBV6-1,.,CASRPQGPQETQYF,TGTGCCAGCAGGCCCCAGGGGCCCCAAGAGACCCAGTACTTC
TRBJ1-5,.,TRBV19,once,CASSLGVQGNQPQHF,TGTGCCAGTAGCCTCGGGGTACAGGGCAATCAGCCCCAGCATTTT
TRBJ2-7,TRBD1,TRBV6-5,.,CASSYSGQGYEQYF,TGTGCCAGCAGTTACTCAGGACAGGGCTACGAGCAGTACTTC
TRBJ2-7,TRBD1,TRBV28,.,CASSTGTGAPYEQYF,TGTGCCAGCAGTACAGGGACAGGGGCCCCCTACGAGCAGTACTTC
TRBJ2-7,TRBD2,TRBV28,.,CASSGGGFYEQYF,TGTGCCAGCAGCGGGGGGGGTTTCTACGAGCAGTACTTC
TRBJ2-6,.,TRBV19,.,CASSMTVLANVLTF,TGTGCCAGTAGTATGACGGTTTTAGCCAACGTCCTGACTTTC
TRBJ2-7,TRBD2,TRBV7-6,.,CASSPLLASGPRSSYEQYF,TGTGCCAGCAGCCCACTCCTCGCTAGCGGGCCTCGGAGCTCCTACGAGCAGTACTTC
TRBJ2-7,.,TRBV19,.,CARTQGFSSYEQYF,TGTGCCAGGACGCAGGGGTTTTCGTCCTACGAGCAGTACTTC
TRBJ2-5,.,TRBV4-1,.,CASPRGGGQETQYF,TGCGCCAGCCCGAGGGGGGGCGGCCAAGAGACCCAGTACTTC
TRBJ1-5,.,TRBV18,.,CASSPRGSENQPQHF,TGTGCCAGCTCACCAAGGGGGAGTGAGAATCAGCCCCAGCATTTT
TRBJ2-2,TRBD2,TRBV9,.,CASSVRAGAPSNTGELFF,TGTGCCAGCAGCGTAAGGGCGGGAGCCCCCTCGAACACCGGGGAGCTGTTTTTT
TRBJ2-7,TRBD2,TRBV6-5,.,CASAGLAGMYEQYF,TGTGCCAGCGCGGGGCTAGCGGGAATGTACGAGCAGTACTTC
TRBJ1-2,.,TRBV7-9,.,CASRPNQGRRVYGYTF,TGTGCCAGCAGACCCAACCAGGGGAGACGTGTCTATGGCTACACCTTC
TRBJ1-1,.,TRBV28,once,CASTENTEAFF,TGTGCCAGCACCGAGAACACTGAAGCTTTCTTT
TRBJ2-1,TRBD1,TRBV11-3,.,CASRGQATGEQFF,TGTGCCAGCAGGGGACAGGCTACCGGTGAGCAGTTCTTC
TRBJ1-5,TRBD1,TRBV27,.,CASSSTTGTNQPQHF,TGTGCCAGCAGTTCGACGACAGGGACGAATCAGCCCCAGCATTTT
TRBJ2-6,.,TRBV9,.,CASSDPRSGANVLTF,TGTGCCAGCAGCGACCCCCGCTCTGGGGCCAACGTCCTGACTTTC
TRBJ1-2,.,TRBV2,.,CASTAPGERDGYTF,TGTGCCAGCACCGCCCCAGGGGAGAGGGATGGCTACACCTTC
TRBJ2-3,.,TRBV6-5,.,CASSRGTDTQYF,TGTGCCAGCAGTCGCGGCACAGATACGCAGTATTTT
TRBJ1-3,TRBD1,TRBV28,.,CASNTRGRGNTIYF,TGTGCCAGCAATACAAGGGGGCGTGGAAACACCATATATTTT
TRBJ1-5,TRBD1,TRBV6-1,.,CASGQADQPQHF,TGTGCCAGCGGACAGGCCGATCAGCCCCAGCATTTT
TRBJ2-7,TRBD2,TRBV19,.,CASSIARTSGAAYEQYF,TGTGCCAGTAGTATAGCCCGGACTAGCGGGGCAGCCTACGAGCAGTACTTC